This passage covers 12 T cell receptor beta chains from one sample sequenced in a study of T cell repertoires in cytomegalovirus infection. TCRdb ran MiXCR on the reads and lists one entry per CDR3 protein. The sample includes 300,000 to 450,000 distinct CDR3 sequences, 15% to 20% of them seen just once. Sequencing was performed on PBMCs. The receptors here all came from a human donor in good health (CMV status not recorded). Some clones in this sample may be carry-over from other donors' samples.

Comment on this clonotype: A much bigger clone sits one base away, suggesting this may be a read error. As the CDR3 is not closed by the conserved phenylalanine or tryptophan, this likely results from a read error. The chain links TRBV6-5 to TRBJ2-5, with TRBD2 identical over 8 bases. The CDR3 length is 13 residues. The V gene end was trimmed by 6 bases and the J gene end by 7 bases; junction bases not matched to a gene: 7. Germline V CDR1 and CDR2: MNHEY, SVGAGI. The CDR3 DNA sequence: TGTGCCAGCAGCCGGGAGGGAACCGGGACCCAGTACTCC. This codes for CASSREGTGTQYS.

This clonotype has a count of ten or more. The chain employs TRBV7-2 and TRBJ2-2; no reliable D call. This CDR3 has 14 residues. The V gene's germline CDR1 is SGHTA and CDR2 FQGNSA. V shed 4 bases and J shed 5 bases, with 11 bases lying between them. The DNA for the CDR3 is TGTGCCAGCAGCTCAGATTGGGGTACCGGGGAGCTGTTTTTT. This encodes CASSSDWGTGELFF.

The sample holds a few counts of this clonotype. The rearrangement joins TRBV4-1 to TRBJ1-1, with D hard to call. Per the germline V gene, CDR1 is MGHRA and CDR2 is YSYEKL. The CDR3 length is 14 residues. V was trimmed by 4 bases and J by 9 bases, leaving 18 bases between them. In DNA form, the CDR3 reads TGCGCCAGCAGCCTCTCGGAGAGGGCCGACCAAGCTTTCTTT. This gives the protein CASSLSERADQAFF.

This clonotype showed up many times. The chain recombines TRBV7-2 with TRBJ2-7; D might be TRBD1 or TRBD2, each matching 6 bases. This CDR3 spans 15 amino acids. CDR1 and CDR2 from the germline V gene are SGHTA and FQGNSA. The V gene lost 4 bases and the J gene lost 1 base, with 14 bases spanning the gap. CDR3: CASSWWGAGSYEQYF. CDR3 nucleotides: TGTGCCAGCAGCTGGTGGGGGGCCGGGTCCTACGAGCAGTACTTC.

This clonotype was seen many times. The CDR3 region is CASSLRVRETQYF. CDR3 nucleotides: TGTGCCAGCAGCTTAAGAGTCCGAGAGACCCAGTACTTC. The rearrangement uses TRBV7-2 and TRBJ2-5; D unclear. The V gene's germline CDR1 is SGHTA and CDR2 FQGNSA. This CDR3 has 13 amino acids. Trimming left V 2 bases short and J 4 bases short, with 8 bases between.

V and J are TRBV25-1 and TRBJ2-1; maybe TRBD1 (5 bases). Germline V gene sequence: CDR1 MGHDK, CDR2 SYGVNS. The CDR3 runs 15 residues. V was clipped by 5 bases and J by 2 bases, with 13 bases between them. CDR3 nucleotides: TGTGCCAGCAGTCCCCCAGGGTTTACCTACAATGAGCAGTTCTTC. Translating it yields CASSPPGFTYNEQFF.

This clonotype was detected only a few times. This chain connects TRBV27 to TRBJ1-1; D not resolved. Germline V gives CDR1 MNHEY, CDR2 SMNVEV (reference sequence). The ends were cut back, 6 bases at V and 0 bases at J, with 8 bases in the middle. The CDR3 consists of 13 residues. In DNA form, the CDR3 reads TGTGCCAGCAGCGGGATTTTGAACACTGAAGCTTTCTTT. Residues: CASSGILNTEAFF.

This clonotype was observed a few times. The gene calls are TRBV7-9 and TRBJ2-5; D is uncertain. Germline CDR1 is SEHNR and CDR2 is FQNEAQ (reference sequence). Trimming took off 5 bases at V and 4 bases at J, with 14 bases between the two ends. This CDR3 has 14 residues. The CDR3 DNA reads as TGTGCCAGCAGCCAAGAAGAGGACGGAGAGACCCAGTACTTC. Translating gives CASSQEEDGETQYF.

This chain uses TRBV24-1 with TRBJ2-5; D may be TRBD1 (6 bases). In germline, CDR1 is KGHDR, CDR2 SFDVKD. The CDR3 is made up of 16 amino acids. Trimming pared 2 bases from V and 4 bases from J, leaving 16 bases between. CDR3 region: CATSDSATRGLETQYF. The DNA of the CDR3 is TGTGCCACCAGTGATTCTGCTACTAGGGGGTTAGAGACCCAGTACTTC.

This chain uses TRBV27 with TRBJ2-3; D perhaps matches TRBD1 (5 bases). CDR3 size: 14 residues. V was trimmed by 6 bases and J by 3 bases, leaving 13 bases between them. CDR1 and CDR2 from the germline V gene are MNHEY and SMNVEV (reference sequence). The CDR3 reads CASRNPRQTDTQYF. CDR3 coding DNA: TGTGCCAGCAGAAACCCTAGACAGACAGATACGCAGTATTTT.

V gene TRBV10-3 combines with J gene TRBJ2-7; 12 nucleotides align to TRBD1. CDR3 length: 15 residues. Germline V gives CDR1 ENHRY, CDR2 SYGVKD. With 5 bases clipped from V and 6 bases from J, the junction kept 8 bases outside the gene matches. The CDR3 sequence: CAISSSGTGGSEQYF. The CDR3 DNA reads as TGTGCCATCAGTAGCTCCGGGACAGGGGGCTCCGAGCAGTACTTC.

The V gene is TRBV29-1, the J gene TRBJ2-3; no clear D gene. Germline V gene data show CDR1 as SQVTM and CDR2 as ANQGSEA. This CDR3 is 13 amino acids long. Deletions cut 3 bases from V and 1 base from J, with 8 bases between. The CDR3 DNA follows: TGCAGCGTTGATTTGGACGGCACAGATACGCAGTATTTT. Its translation: CSVDLDGTDTQYF.